Listed below are T cell receptor beta chains from one sample, sequenced in a study of blood T cell repertoires in COVID-19. Measured with immunoSEQ multiplex PCR; TCRdb has only the in-frame clones, and not every one. The top ten clones hold about 12% of a sample with 81,000 or so clones, over 80% of them seen once. The source material was peripheral blood. The source of these receptors is a woman between 65 and 79 years old with active or convalescent COVID-19. CDR3s leave out the opening cysteine and the closing phenylalanine or tryptophan. The D gene is left open where the match is weak.

v_call	j_call	d_call	cdr3_aa
TRBV5-1	TRBJ1-4	TRBD1	ASSLTGQGAEKLF
TRBV7-9	TRBJ1-4	TRBD1	ASSLGGTGSPRPEKLF
TRBV5-4	TRBJ2-4	TRBD1	VYSNQGQGADIQY
TRBV6-2/TRBV6-3	TRBJ2-5	.	ASSLRSGVPRETQY
TRBV5-4	TRBJ2-2	TRBD1	ASSLGTGGNTGELF
TRBV2	TRBJ1-6	.	ASSKEGRNSPLH
TRBV11-2	TRBJ2-3	TRBD1	ASSLDFTGTGSTDTQY
TRBV5-1	TRBJ1-2	TRBD1	ASSYGTDYGYT
TRBV18	TRBJ1-3	.	ASSQTGASTGNTIY
TRBV24-1	TRBJ1-5	.	AAPPETGHSNQPQH
TRBV7-6	TRBJ2-5	TRBD2	ASSPGGGAETQY
TRBV3-1/TRBV3-2	TRBJ1-2	.	ASSQGGRPPYGYT
TRBV20-1	TRBJ1-1	.	SASPTGYTEAF
TRBV14	TRBJ2-3	.	ASSQGFIGASQQY
TRBV11-2	TRBJ2-7	TRBD1	ASSLTPGTGKGGNYEQY
TRBV6-2/TRBV6-3	TRBJ2-2	TRBD2	ASSNPGLAVLRMF
TRBV5-1	TRBJ2-2	.	ASSLDSQGITGELF
TRBV6-6	TRBJ1-5	.	ASSRGGNQPQH
TRBV5-1	TRBJ1-5	TRBD1	ASSLGSGQGNQPQH
TRBV6-6	TRBJ1-3	TRBD1	ASSYIGTGRNTIY
TRBV10-3	TRBJ2-3	TRBD1	AIGNRGNTDTQY
TRBV18	TRBJ1-5	.	ASSDSHNQPQH
TRBV11-2	TRBJ1-1	.	ASSLDGMRAF
TRBV2	TRBJ2-2	.	ASSVRGTATGELF
TRBV2	TRBJ2-1	TRBD1	ASGGTGNNEQF
TRBV6-2/TRBV6-3	TRBJ1-4	TRBD1	ASSSDRELEKLF
TRBV6-2/TRBV6-3	TRBJ1-2	TRBD1	ASSFTGGDGYT
TRBV11-3	TRBJ2-2	TRBD1	ASSTGGTNTGELF
TRBV24-1	TRBJ2-5	.	ATSESRGYETQY
TRBV4-3	TRBJ2-7	TRBD1	ASSPRTGGEGPY
TRBV2	TRBJ2-3	TRBD1	ASSRRQGNTDTQY
TRBV29-1	TRBJ2-1	.	SVPILQGDEQF
TRBV4-1	TRBJ2-2	TRBD2	ASSQERGGANTGELF
TRBV19	TRBJ1-5	TRBD1	ASTSQGGGNQPQH
TRBV18	TRBJ2-1	TRBD2	ASSRAGGYNEQF
TRBV3-1/TRBV3-2	TRBJ2-5	.	ASSQVASKETQY
TRBV7-2	TRBJ1-1	.	ASSWVGGTEAF
TRBV7-2	TRBJ1-6	.	ASSSNERSPLH
TRBV19	TRBJ2-4	.	ASSDSLAKNIQY
TRBV12-3/TRBV12-4	TRBJ1-2	.	ASSPHTNYGYT
TRBV7-2	TRBJ2-7	TRBD1	ASSRTGQVYEQY
TRBV7-9	TRBJ1-1	TRBD1	ASSLVGGQGTEAF
TRBV6-2/TRBV6-3	TRBJ1-1	.	ASSRKTDNTEAF
TRBV5-1	TRBJ1-1	TRBD1	ASSAQGADTEAF
TRBV6-5	TRBJ1-2	TRBD1	ASSSPRQGNYGYT
TRBV6-5	TRBJ2-5	TRBD1	ASSYGTVAGETQY
TRBV2	TRBJ1-4	.	ASSDDMRATNEKLF
TRBV6-1	TRBJ2-5	TRBD1	ASSEPTGTGQGTQY
TRBV11-2	TRBJ2-5	TRBD1	ASSRTGEENETQY
TRBV7-2	TRBJ1-5	.	ASSGAPYQPQH
TRBV4-1	TRBJ1-1	.	ASGQSWVNTEAF
TRBV7-9	TRBJ2-7	TRBD1	ASQGQSYEQY
TRBV28	TRBJ1-2	TRBD1	ASSPAGTGRGPYGYT
TRBV10-3	TRBJ2-1	TRBD1	AISDTGTGTTHEQF
TRBV2	TRBJ1-6	TRBD1	ATVGAGGSNSPLH
TRBV5-4	TRBJ1-1	.	ASSTQGLEAF
TRBV6-2/TRBV6-3	TRBJ2-5	TRBD2	ASSYSLLAGGQETQY
TRBV19	TRBJ1-2	TRBD1	ASSIRTGSYNYGYT
TRBV28	TRBJ2-3	TRBD2	ASSSASSGGTDTQY